Below are 4 T cell receptor beta chains sequenced from a single sample in a study of T cells in Graves' hyperthyroidism and ophthalmopathy. TCR beta CDR3 regions were amplified from RNA transcripts. Researchers ran a first-round RT-PCR on the TCR CDR3 using the HTBI primer set. TCRdb re-called the multiplex PCR reads with MiXCR, one entry per CDR3 protein. The sample has 750,000 to 900,000 distinct CDR3 sequences, about 38% seen once. The sequencing input was blood. Receptors originate from a man between 18 and 35 years old with Graves' hyperthyroidism.

The chain recombines TRBV6-5 with TRBJ1-4; D may be TRBD1 (5 bases). CDR3 length: 15 amino acids. The V gene lost 6 bases and the J gene lost 0 bases, with 11 bases spanning the gap. The germline CDR1 and CDR2 sequences are MNHEY and SVGAGI. This chain's CDR3 is CASRPGSSTNEKLFF. For the CDR3, the DNA is TGTGCCAGCAGGCCAGGGTCCTCAACTAATGAAAAACTGTTTTTT.

The J gene is TRBJ1-1, the V gene TRBV6-5; tentatively, D is TRBD1 (5 bases). The CDR3 length is 12 residues. Germline assignment: CDR1 MNHEY and CDR2 SVGAGI. V lost 6 bases to trimming and J lost 6 bases, with 11 bases between them. The DNA for the CDR3 is TGTGCCAGCAGCCAGACAGCTGCTGAAGCTTTCTTT. It yields the protein CASSQTAAEAFF.

This chain links TRBV13 with TRBJ2-7; D is undetermined. Trimming removed 5 bases from V and 7 bases from J, with 18 bases in between. This CDR3 comprises 14 residues. Germline values: CDR1 PRHDT, CDR2 FYEKMQ (reference sequence). CDR3 sequence: CASSRTDLTGEQYF. In DNA, the CDR3 is TGTGCCAGCAGCAGAACGGACCTAACGGGTGAGCAGTACTTC.

This clonotype was observed many times. This chain connects TRBV6-5 to TRBJ1-2; 9 bases align to TRBD1. This CDR3 has 13 amino acids. Germline CDR1 and CDR2: MNHEY and SVGAGI. Trimming at V came to 4 bases and at J to 8 bases, leaving 5 bases not matched to a gene. DNA of the CDR3: TGTGCCAGCAGTTGGGGACAGGGCCGAGGCTACACCTTC. As protein: CASSWGQGRGYTF.